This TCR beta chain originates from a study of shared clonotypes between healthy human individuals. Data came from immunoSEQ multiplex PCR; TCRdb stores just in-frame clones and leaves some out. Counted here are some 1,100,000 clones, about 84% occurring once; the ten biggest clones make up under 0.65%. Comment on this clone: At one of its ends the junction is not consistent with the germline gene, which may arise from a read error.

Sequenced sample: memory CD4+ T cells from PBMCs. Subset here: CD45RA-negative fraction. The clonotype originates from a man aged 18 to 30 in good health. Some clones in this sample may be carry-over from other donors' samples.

CDR3 nucleotides: TGTGCCGGTAGCCCGCCCGGGGAGCTGTTTTTT. This translates into CAGSPPGELFF. The chain couples TRBV19 to TRBJ2-2; D call uncertain. The CDR3 contains 11 residues. Per germline, CDR1 LNHDA and CDR2 SQIVND (reference sequence).